The entry below gives a single TCR beta chain sequence along with its context. Only a few counts were recorded for this clone. Its antigen remains undetermined. Base qualities are not at hand, and no much larger clone is one base apart. The source of the sample is a study of cytomegalovirus exposure and HLA in healthy donors (dated by TCRdb to 2016 to 2017). About the full investigation: According to an earlier analysis of 450 to 650 of the donors, some 170 million T cells yielded 95 million to 140 million unique TCR beta sequences and approximately 300 Gb of sequence data. To study patterns of TCR occurrence, a later analysis re-analyzed previously published TCR beta repertoires from several hundred donors and added high-resolution HLA genotyping. The study was designed to test whether signatures of past pathogen exposure could be identified by cataloging public T cell receptors. The study profiled the T cell repertoires of fewer than 850 subjects by immunosequencing and related them to cytomegalovirus serostatus. In the later analysis, no new phenotypic data were used to find candidate immune exposures; instead, reliance was placed on TCR beta sequences and their occurrence across donors. To predict cytomegalovirus infection status, the study brought together high-throughput TCR immunosequencing, statistical association of individual TCRs with disease status, and machine learning. Typing coverage varied by locus: about 620-640 donors for A, B, C, DRB1 and DQB1; approximately 520 for DQA1; around 570 for DPA1; some 470 for DPB1. Both class I and class II loci were covered by HLA typing, at four-digit resolution. Among the roughly 370 genotyped donors, around 81% belonged to the genetic ancestry cluster associated with self-reported Caucasian donors. A later genetic analysis used genome-wide SNP genotypes for about three fifths of the 666 donors, treating that subset as a discovery cohort. Donor age, sex, ethnicity and CMV serostatus were compiled alongside the repertoire data. In addition to the first cohort of 650 to 750 subjects, a separate validation cohort of approximately 110 different subjects was used. An earlier analysis of nearly 600 of the donors applied high-throughput TCR beta sequencing to assess whether each TCR beta V gene segment acted as functional or pseudogenic. Roughly 5 DR-DQ haplotypes were handled as single units for association and clustering, since linkage in the cohort was strong. All discovery cohort repertoires had been generated on a single sequencing platform. On average, 235,054 unique TCR beta nucleotide sequences were sequenced per donor among 398 genotyped donors of the cohort, with roughly 18% of those sequences being non-productive. An early release that covered approximately 600 HLA-typed donors contained 250 to 350 gigabases of sequencing data and tens of millions of unique TCR sequences. Points the paper makes about the study in general: According to a later analysis, most CMV-associated TCR beta chains appeared to be HLA-restricted, and the HLA associations seemed to be driven largely by CMV exposure. Because HLA typing was missing for some donors at each locus, association tests included only the typed subset. In vitro tests confirmed that a few of the cytomegalovirus-associated TCR beta chains recognize cytomegalovirus antigens. Because the 87-base-pair reads could not distinguish some IMGT-functional V segments, including TRBV6-2 and TRBV6-3, those segments were excluded. When HLA alleles, especially DR and DQ, strongly co-occurred, TCR associations were difficult to assign to individual alleles. A group of highly shared sequence variants was considered likely to be a technical artifact of the sequencing pipeline. A further reported finding was that TCR beta sequences accurately predicted the HLA-A and HLA-B alleles for most subjects in the first cohort. In an earlier analysis of 587 of the donors, most TCR beta V segments appeared in productive rearrangements about 90% or about 30% of the time, broadly matching IMGT annotations. The only immune exposure information available for the cohort was CMV serostatus. In a later analysis, HLA-associated TCR beta chains were found to be more clonally expanded and to have lower generation probabilities than equally common non-associated chains. In a later analysis, the rate of TCR association differed among HLA loci, with DRB1 alleles having the most associated TCRs and HLA-C alleles having the fewest. According to a later genetic analysis, donors in an Asian-associated ancestry cluster had fewer N-insertions in productive TCRs than the approximately 700-donor mean. The authors suggested that the approach could potentially be generalized to other disease states and immunological phenotypes. Linkage disequilibrium might explain the correlated functional status among segregating V segments, but an unknown experimental factor could not be excluded. Only TCR beta chains were sequenced in this cohort, and the absence of alpha or paired-chain data limited detectable features. The earlier analysis of some 540 of the donors excluded about 16 rarely observed V segments, including chromosome 9 orphons, because counts were too low. In a later analysis, 16,951 TCR beta sequences were associated with specific HLA alleles at a false discovery rate of 0.05. The study gave a list of under 200 TCR beta chains associated with cytomegalovirus. The presence/absence analyses assumed that sequencing depth was roughly uniform across donors, and that assumption may not be true. Several of the top co-occurrence clusters appeared to be linked to parvovirus B19, influenza, CMV and Epstein-Barr virus, according to a later analysis. Across donors, most TCR sequences were observed very rarely, whereas some public TCRs were present in many individuals. In both the original and validation cohorts, the classifier was reported to diagnose cytomegalovirus status with high specificity and sensitivity. V-gene and J-gene trimming of TCR beta chains was associated with a missense DCLRE1C variant in a later genetic analysis, and the association was replicated in an independent cohort.

Trimming costs V 4 bases and J 7 bases, and their ends lie 14 bases apart. CDR1 is given as MNHEY and CDR2 as SVGAGI, both from the germline V gene. The CDR3 holds 14 amino acids from the cysteine to the phenylalanine. The DNA shown is the 42-base CDR3, in frame from base 1. The library was obtained by the immunoSEQ multiplex PCR assay. For the multiplex PCR, a mixture combining 60 forward primers for TCR Vbeta segments and 13 reverse primers for TCR Jbeta segments was used. The CDR3 region of rearranged TCR beta genes was amplified from genomic DNA with a multiplex PCR assay. The Illumina HiSeq System was used to sequence the amplified TCR beta libraries as 87-base-pair reads. Under the source paper's analysis protocol: A later analysis counted 75 million to 100 million unique TCR beta chains across the 666 repertoires, and some 12 million of these chains were shared by at least two donors. Raw reads were error-corrected and collapsed into unique sequences by a nearest-neighbor algorithm in which closely related sequences were merged to remove PCR and sequencing errors. To assign V, D and J gene segments, CDR3 sequences were aligned to IMGT reference sequences. For a sequence to be retained, at least a six-nucleotide match to both a V gene segment and a J gene segment was required. Rearrangements were called productive when the CDR3 lacked stop codons and stayed in frame with V and J; all others were non-productive. CDR3 was defined by IMGT convention, running from the second conserved V-encoded cysteine to the conserved J-encoded phenylalanine. Sequences without an unambiguous match to a single V gene segment were excluded from the earlier analysis of 450 to 650 of the donors. An earlier analysis of just under 600 of the donors called V segments functional above 56.7% productive rearrangements and segregating when the between-donor standard deviation exceeded 5%. A statistical classification framework was built for diagnosing cytomegalovirus status from the catalog of TCR beta chain sequences. A later analysis assigned V and J genes by comparing TCR nucleotide sequences with IMGT/GENE-DB human TR gene sequences. In a later analysis, CDR3 sequences and most-parsimonious VDJ recombination scenarios were assigned using the TCRdist pipeline. In a later analysis, each TCR beta chain was defined by its CDR3 amino acid sequence together with its V-gene family, and reads without a unique V-gene family were excluded. To address suspected cross-contamination and a sequencing artifact, a later analysis removed 450 to 700 highly shared, low-generation-probability nucleotide sequences. A later analysis calculated a clonal expansion index for each public chain from normalized within-repertoire ranks of inferred template counts. In a later analysis, generation probabilities were computed with a VDJ recombination model fitted to out-of-frame rearrangements, and the resulting probabilities were checked against IGoR. In a later analysis, hypergeometric tests were used to score TCR-TCR, TCR-HLA and TCR-CMV co-occurrence, with a repertoire-size bias correction applied to TCR pairs. False discovery rates were estimated in a later analysis by permuting HLA or CMV assignments 20 times. In a later analysis, co-occurring TCRs were grouped using DBSCAN, and TCRdist sequence similarity was added for clustering within HLA-allele-positive subsets. Co-occurrence clustering excluded repertoires with fewer than 30,000 or more than 120,000 public chains, plus five with anomalous nucleotide sharing. TCRdb took this table from immuneACCESS and kept in-frame rearrangements with V and J called. Such tables lack part of the clones; where checked against another copy, unresolved V genes explain under half of the gap, and the rest is unexplained. D and trimming were read from the DNA, whereas the V and J calls and clone size are those reported in that table. A total of about 200,000 clones appear in this sample, more than 9.5% of them only once. The ten biggest clones cover 7.8% of the sample.

The cohort consisted of 600 to 700 healthy bone marrow donors. Cohort members were all nominally healthy when sampled, although unrecorded immune exposures were likely present. The donor tested CMV seropositive, placing the donor among the 289 seropositive members of the cohort. Every donor gave a peripheral blood sample, and the peripheral blood mononuclear cells from that sample were used for TCR beta sequencing. The Qiagen DNeasy Blood Extraction Kit was used to extract genomic DNA from the blood cell samples. Sequencing was done on a sample of PBMCs. This TCR derives from a man aged 50 to 60 in good health and CMV-seropositive. The V and J genes are TRBV6-5 and TRBJ1-3; a confident D gene designation cannot be given. The DNA is as follows: TGTGCCAGCAGTTTGGCGGGGAGGAGGAACACCATATATTTT. This sequence encodes CASSLAGRRNTIYF.